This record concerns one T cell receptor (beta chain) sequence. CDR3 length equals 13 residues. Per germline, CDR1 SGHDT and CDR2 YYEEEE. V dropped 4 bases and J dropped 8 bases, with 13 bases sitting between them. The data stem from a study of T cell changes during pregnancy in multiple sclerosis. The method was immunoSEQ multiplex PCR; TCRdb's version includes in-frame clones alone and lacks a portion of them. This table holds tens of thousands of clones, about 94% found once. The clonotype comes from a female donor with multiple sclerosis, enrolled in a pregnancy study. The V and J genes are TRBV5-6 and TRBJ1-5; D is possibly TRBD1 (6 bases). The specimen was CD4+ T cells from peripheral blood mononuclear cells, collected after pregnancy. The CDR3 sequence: CASSLGTIKPQHF. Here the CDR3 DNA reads TGTGCCAGCAGCCTAGGGACAATCAAGCCCCAGCATTTT. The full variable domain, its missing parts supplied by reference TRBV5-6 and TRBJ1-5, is DAGVTQSPTHLIKTRGQQVTLRCSPKSGHDTVSWYQQALGQGPQFIFQYYEEEERQRGNFPDRFSGHQFPNYSSELNVNALLLGDSALYLCASSLGTIKPQHFGDGTRLSIL.